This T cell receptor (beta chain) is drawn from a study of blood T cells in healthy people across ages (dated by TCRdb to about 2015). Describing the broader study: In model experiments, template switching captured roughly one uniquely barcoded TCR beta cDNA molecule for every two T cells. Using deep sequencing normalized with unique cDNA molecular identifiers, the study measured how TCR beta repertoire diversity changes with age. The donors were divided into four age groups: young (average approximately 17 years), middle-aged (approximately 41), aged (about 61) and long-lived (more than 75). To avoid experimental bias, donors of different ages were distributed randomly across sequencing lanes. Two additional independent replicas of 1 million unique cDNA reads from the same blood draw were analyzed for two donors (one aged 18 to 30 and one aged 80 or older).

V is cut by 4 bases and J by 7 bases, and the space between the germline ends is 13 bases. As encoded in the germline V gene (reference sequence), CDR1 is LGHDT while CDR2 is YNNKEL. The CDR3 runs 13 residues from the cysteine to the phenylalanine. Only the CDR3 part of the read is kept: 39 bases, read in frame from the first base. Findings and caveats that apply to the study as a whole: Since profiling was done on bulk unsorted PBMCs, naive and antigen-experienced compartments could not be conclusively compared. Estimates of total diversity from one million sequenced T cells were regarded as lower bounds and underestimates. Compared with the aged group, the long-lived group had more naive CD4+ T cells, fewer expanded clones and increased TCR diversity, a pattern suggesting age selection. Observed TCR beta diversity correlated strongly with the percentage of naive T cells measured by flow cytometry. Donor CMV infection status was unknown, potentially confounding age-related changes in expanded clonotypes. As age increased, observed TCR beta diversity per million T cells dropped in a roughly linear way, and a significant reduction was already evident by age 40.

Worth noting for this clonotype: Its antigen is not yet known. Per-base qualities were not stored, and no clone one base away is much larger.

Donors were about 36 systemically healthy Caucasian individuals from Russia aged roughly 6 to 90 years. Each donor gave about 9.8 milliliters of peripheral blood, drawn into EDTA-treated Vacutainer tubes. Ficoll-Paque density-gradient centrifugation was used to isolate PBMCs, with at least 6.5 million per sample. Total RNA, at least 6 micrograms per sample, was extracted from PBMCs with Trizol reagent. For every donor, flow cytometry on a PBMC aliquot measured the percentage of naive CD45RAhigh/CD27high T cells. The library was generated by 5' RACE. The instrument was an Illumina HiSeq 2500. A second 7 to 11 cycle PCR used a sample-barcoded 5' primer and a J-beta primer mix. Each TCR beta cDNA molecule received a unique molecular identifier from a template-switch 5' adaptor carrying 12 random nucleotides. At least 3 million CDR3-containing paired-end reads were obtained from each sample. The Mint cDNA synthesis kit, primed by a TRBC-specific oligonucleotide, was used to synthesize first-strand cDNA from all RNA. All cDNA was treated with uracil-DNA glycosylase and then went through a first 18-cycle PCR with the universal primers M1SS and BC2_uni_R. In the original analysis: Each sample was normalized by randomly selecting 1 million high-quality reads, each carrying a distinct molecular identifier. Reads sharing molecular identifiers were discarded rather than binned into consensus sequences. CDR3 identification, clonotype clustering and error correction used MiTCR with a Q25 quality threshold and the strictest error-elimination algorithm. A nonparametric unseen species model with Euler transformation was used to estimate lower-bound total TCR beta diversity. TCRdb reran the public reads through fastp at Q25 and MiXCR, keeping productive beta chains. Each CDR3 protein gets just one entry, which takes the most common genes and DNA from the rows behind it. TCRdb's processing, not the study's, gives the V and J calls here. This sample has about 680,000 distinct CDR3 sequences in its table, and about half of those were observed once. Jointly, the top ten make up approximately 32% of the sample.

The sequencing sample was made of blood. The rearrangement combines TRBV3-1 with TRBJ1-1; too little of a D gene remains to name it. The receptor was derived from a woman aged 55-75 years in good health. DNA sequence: TGTGCCAGCAGCCCCCTGGCAGAGATTGAAGCTTTCTTT. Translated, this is CASSPLAEIEAFF.